The 10 T cell receptor beta chains below come from one sample, sequenced in a study of regulatory T cells in long-lasting Graves disease. Time point in this sample: newly diagnosed GD, antithyroid drugs for less than 3 months. Extracted RNA from PBMCs served as the source of the TCR library. Arm-PCR with iRepertoire HTBI primers amplified the CDR3 regions for these TCR beta libraries. TCRdb called the multiplex PCR reads again in MiXCR, with one record for every CDR3 protein. The repertoire includes more than 400,000 distinct CDR3 sequences, roughly 15% of them detected once, and less than 15% sits in the top ten. This sample also appeared in a second study, on T cells in Graves' hyperthyroidism and ophthalmopathy.

Sequenced here: peripheral blood mononuclear cells (PBMCs), sampled at new diagnosis, from a patient treated with antithyroid drugs. The receptors come from a man aged 35 to 55 with Graves disease.

This clonotype was picked up many times. DNA for the CDR3: TGTGCCTGGAGTGTACATGCAGGGGGCCGTCCTGGGGGCTACACCTTC. Its protein product is CAWSVHAGGRPGGYTF. The chain is built from TRBV30 and TRBJ1-2; 8 nucleotides agree with TRBD1. V lost 0 bases to trimming and J lost 8 bases; unmatched junction nucleotides: 14. The germline V gene encodes CDR1 GTSNPN and CDR2 SVGIG (reference sequence). The CDR3 covers 16 residues.

This clonotype occurred many times. The rearrangement joins TRBV12-3 or TRBV12-4 to TRBJ2-7; D perhaps matches TRBD2 (5 bases). CDR3 size: 15 residues. V was clipped by 2 bases and J by 1 base, with 12 bases between them. In nucleotides, the CDR3 is TGTGCCAGCAGTTTACGTAGCGCTAGGTCCTACGAGCAGTACTTC. This sequence encodes CASSLRSARSYEQYF.

This clonotype was detected ten times or more. The chain links TRBV12-3 or TRBV12-4 to TRBJ2-5; D is possibly TRBD1 or TRBD2 (5 bases each). CDR3 size: 12 residues. V was trimmed by 10 bases and J by 0 bases, leaving 9 bases between them. CDR3 residues: CATRDHQETQYF. In nucleotides, the CDR3 is TGTGCCACCCGGGACCACCAAGAGACCCAGTACTTC.

Only a few counts were recorded for this clonotype. The chain combines TRBV5-5 with TRBJ1-5, with TRBD1 identical over 8 bases. With V trimmed by 4 bases and J by 4 bases, 4 bases remained unmatched. Germline CDR1 reads SGHKS; CDR2 reads YYEKEE (reference sequence). This CDR3 spans 14 amino acids. CDR3 bases: TGTGCCAGCAGCCACAGGGGGACGAATCAGCCCCAGCATTTT. Its protein product is CASSHRGTNQPQHF.

There are a few counts of this clonotype. This chain joins TRBV9 and TRBJ2-7; D may match TRBD1 or TRBD2 (5 bases each). Trimming cost V 4 bases and J 7 bases, with 21 bases left between them. CDR1 SGDLS and CDR2 YYNGEE come from the germline V gene. This CDR3 is 15 amino acids long. The CDR3 loop reads CASSQALGPQWEQYF. The CDR3 region has the DNA TGTGCCAGCAGCCAGGCCCTGGGACCCCAGTGGGAGCAGTACTTC.

This clonotype was detected many times. The V call is TRBV5-1, the J call TRBJ1-1; D call uncertain. Trimming cost V 4 bases and J 2 bases, with 9 bases left between them. CDR1 and CDR2 (germline): SGHRS, YFSETQ. There are 13 residues in the CDR3. CDR3 residues: CASSHTFNTEAFF. CDR3 DNA: TGCGCCAGCAGCCATACGTTCAACACTGAAGCTTTCTTT.

A few counts support this clonotype. In this CDR3 the conserved last residue, phenylalanine or tryptophan, is missing, so a read error is likely. V is TRBV12-3 or TRBV12-4 and J is TRBJ2-1; a weak D match, TRBD2 (5 bases). The CDR3 covers 15 residues. V gave up 4 bases and J gave up 2 bases, with 12 bases separating them. The CDR3 sequence is CASSYRSGTYNEQFL. The CDR3 DNA follows: TGTGCCAGCAGTTATAGAAGCGGAACCTACAATGAGCAGTTCCTC.

This clonotype was found a few times. This rearrangement joins TRBV6-1 to TRBJ2-1, with D possibly TRBD2 on 5 matching bases. V was clipped by 0 bases and J by 2 bases, with 8 bases between them. Germline lookup yields CDR1 MNHNS and CDR2 SASEGT. This CDR3 is 15 amino acids long. The CDR3 sequence is CASSEAGETYNEQFF. The CDR3 DNA reads TGTGCCAGCAGTGAAGCGGGAGAAACCTACAATGAGCAGTTCTTC.

The gene calls are TRBV7-8 and TRBJ2-6; TRBD1 or TRBD2 may be the D gene (5 bases each). Germline-derived CDR1 and CDR2 are SGHVS and FQNEAQ. V was shortened by 1 base and J by 1 base, with 17 bases between the two germline ends. The CDR3 is 19 amino acids. The CDR3 region is CASSLGGVGVGSGANVLTF. The CDR3 DNA reads as TGTGCCAGCAGCTTAGGCGGTGTGGGGGTCGGTTCTGGGGCCAACGTCCTGACTTTC.

The gene calls are TRBV27 and TRBJ2-2; tentatively, D is TRBD1 (6 bases). Trimming took 5 bases from V and 4 from J, leaving 14 bases between them. CDR3 size: 15 residues. CDR1 is MNHEY and CDR2 is SMNVEV in the germline V gene (reference sequence). The CDR3 spells CASSRALQGTGELFF. The CDR3 region has the DNA TGTGCCAGCAGTCGGGCTCTACAGGGCACCGGGGAGCTGTTTTTT.